These 20 T cell receptor beta chains came from one sample sequenced in a study of coeliac disease. Produced via immunoSEQ multiplex PCR; TCRdb's table is partial and in-frame only. In the table there are approximately 2,000 clones, more than 55% of which are singletons. The sequencing input was lamina propria lymphocytes from the gut. The receptors here all came from a woman aged 50 to 60 with celiac disease on a gluten-free diet.

CDR3 amino acids: CASSLQSSSGGSYEQYF. In DNA form, the CDR3 reads TGCGCCAGCAGCCTCCAAAGTTCTAGCGGGGGGTCCTACGAGCAGTACTTC. V is TRBV5-1 and J is TRBJ2-7; 11 bases align to TRBD2. Germline V gene sequence: CDR1 SGHRS, CDR2 YFSETQ. V lost 4 bases to trimming and J lost 1 base; unmatched junction nucleotides: 10. CDR3 size: 17 residues. Full variable domain (rest looked up from reference TRBV5-1 and TRBJ2-7): KAGVTQTPRYLIKTRGQQVTLSCSPISGHRSVSWYQQTPGQGLQFLFEYFSETQRNKGNFPGRFSGRQFSNSRSEMNVSTLELGDSALYLCASSLQSSSGGSYEQYFGPGTRLTVT.

Here the CDR3 reads CASSLVAGQGSGELFF. The CDR3, as DNA: TGCGCCAGCAGCTTGGTGGCGGGACAGGGGTCCGGGGAGCTGTTTTTT. The chain is built from TRBV5-1 and TRBJ2-2; 10 bases line up with TRBD1. This CDR3 has 16 amino acids. Germline V gene lookup returns CDR1 SGHRS and CDR2 YFSETQ. The ends lost 0 bases at V and 6 bases at J; junction bases unmatched: 5. Drawing the rest from reference TRBV5-1 and TRBJ2-2, the complete variable domain is KAGVTQTPRYLIKTRGQQVTLSCSPISGHRSVSWYQQTPGQGLQFLFEYFSETQRNKGNFPGRFSGRQFSNSRSEMNVSTLELGDSALYLCASSLVAGQGSGELFFGEGSRLTVL.

The V call is TRBV11-2, the J call TRBJ1-1; D is possibly TRBD1 (5 bases). V gave up 0 bases and J gave up 7 bases, with 15 bases separating them. The germline gives CDR1 SGHAT, CDR2 FQNNGV. CDR3 size: 15 residues. CDR3 amino acids: CASSLDPTRQIEAFF. CDR3 nucleotides: TGTGCCAGCAGCTTAGATCCAACGAGACAGATTGAAGCTTTCTTT.

The rearrangement uses TRBV5-1 and TRBJ1-1; no clear D gene. The CDR3 contains 15 residues. Per germline, CDR1 SGHRS and CDR2 YFSETQ. Trimming pared 4 bases from V and 3 bases from J, leaving 16 bases between. CDR3 bases: TGCGCCAGCAGCCGTAACCCACTGGGAGACACTGAAGCTTTCTTT. Protein: CASSRNPLGDTEAFF. Full variable domain (outside the CDR3, taken from reference TRBV5-1 and TRBJ1-1): KAGVTQTPRYLIKTRGQQVTLSCSPISGHRSVSWYQQTPGQGLQFLFEYFSETQRNKGNFPGRFSGRQFSNSRSEMNVSTLELGDSALYLCASSRNPLGDTEAFFGQGTRLTVV.

A single count supports this clone. V gene TRBV30 combines with J gene TRBJ2-1, with D possibly being TRBD2 (5 bases). The CDR3 is 13 residues long. Germline V gene lookup returns CDR1 GTSNPN and CDR2 SVGIG (reference sequence). Trimming took 2 bases from V and 4 from J, leaving 9 bases between them. This CDR3 reads CAWSRTQYNEQFF. CDR3 DNA sequence: TGTGCCTGGAGTCGGACTCAATACAATGAGCAGTTCTTC. Based on the CDR3 plus reference TRBV30 and TRBJ2-1, the full variable domain is SQTIHQWPATLVQPVGSPLSLECTVEGTSNPNLYWYRQAAGRGLQLLFYSVGIGQISSEVPQNLSASRPQDRQFILSSKKLLLSDSGFYLCAWSRTQYNEQFFGPGTRLTVL.

The gene calls are TRBV30 and TRBJ2-2; 13 bases fit TRBD2. This CDR3 has 15 residues. Germline CDR1 GTSNPN, CDR2 SVGIG (reference sequence). V was clipped by 3 bases and J by 10 bases; unmatched bases: 8. CDR3 protein: CAWSEFGLAGEELFF. The CDR3 region has the DNA TGTGCCTGGAGCGAATTCGGACTAGCGGGGGAGGAGCTGTTTTTT.

The V and J genes are TRBV5-5 and TRBJ1-4; D is uncertain. Germline V gene lookup returns CDR1 SGHKS and CDR2 YYEKEE (reference sequence). The V end lost 1 base, the J end lost 8 bases, and 12 bases lay between the germline ends. This CDR3 is 14 amino acids long. CDR3 loop: CASSLITLSEKLFF. Written as DNA, the CDR3 is TGTGCCAGCAGCTTGATCACATTGTCGGAAAAACTGTTTTTT.

The chain has TRBV9 and TRBJ2-7; a weak D match, TRBD2 (5 bases). The germline CDR1 and CDR2 sequences are SGDLS and YYNGEE. This CDR3 contains 11 residues. V was cut by 9 bases and J by 7 bases, with 14 bases left in between. CDR3 DNA: TGTGCCACCATTCGTCGGGAAGAGCAGTACTTC. Amino acid sequence: CATIRREEQYF.

This clone was seen a handful of times. The chain links TRBV4-1 to TRBJ2-7; 7 bases align to TRBD1. V lost 1 base to trimming and J lost 5 bases; unmatched junction nucleotides: 14. Per germline, CDR1 MGHRA and CDR2 YSYEKL. The CDR3 is made up of 17 amino acids. The CDR3 reads CASSQAWEQQGRDEQYF. The CDR3 nucleotides are TGCGCCAGCAGCCAAGCGTGGGAACAACAGGGGCGGGACGAGCAGTACTTC.

The chain couples TRBV30 to TRBJ1-1; no firm D call. Germline CDR1 reads GTSNPN; CDR2 reads SVGIG (reference sequence). V dropped 1 base and J dropped 5 bases, with 11 bases sitting between them. The CDR3 is 13 residues long. The CDR3 protein is CAWSERDSTEAFF. The CDR3 DNA reads TGTGCCTGGAGTGAGCGGGATTCTACTGAAGCTTTCTTT.

This clone was picked up a small number of times. J is TRBJ2-7 and V is TRBV27; 7 nucleotides align to TRBD2. This CDR3 is 14 amino acids long. Trimming removed 4 bases from V and 0 bases from J; junction bases left unmatched: 3. Germline V gives CDR1 MNHEY, CDR2 SMNVEV (reference sequence). CDR3 in amino acids: CASSWGGFSYEQYF. The DNA of the CDR3 is TGTGCCAGCAGTTGGGGGGGGTTCTCCTACGAGCAGTACTTC.

This chain joins TRBV15 and TRBJ1-1; 8 positions agree with TRBD1. With V trimmed by 0 bases and J by 1 base, 10 bases remained unmatched. This CDR3 is built from 18 residues. Germline loops: CDR1 LNHNV, CDR2 YYDKDF (reference sequence). DNA for the CDR3: TGTGCCACCAGCAGAGATATAAGGACAGGGCTGAAGAACACTGAAGCTTTCTTT. Translating it yields CATSRDIRTGLKNTEAFF. Looking up the rest from reference TRBV15 and TRBJ1-1 gives the full variable domain: DAMVIQNPRYQVTQFGKPVTLSCSQTLNHNVMYWYQQKSSQAPKLLFHYYDKDFNNEADTPDNFQSRRPNTSFCFLDIRSPGLGDTAMYLCATSRDIRTGLKNTEAFFGQGTRLTVV.

This clone was recorded a few times. The chain employs TRBV4-2 and TRBJ2-7; D is uncertain. The CDR3 has 13 amino acids. V lost 0 bases, J lost 0 bases, and 3 bases lay in between. Germline CDR1 reads LGHNA; CDR2 reads YNFKEQ. CDR3 nucleotide sequence: TGTGCCAGCAGCCAAGACAACTCCTACGAGCAGTACTTC. This gives the protein CASSQDNSYEQYF.

This sequence joins TRBV5-1 and TRBJ1-1, with D possibly TRBD1 on 6 matching bases. The CDR3 consists of 13 residues. Germline CDR1 reads SGHRS; CDR2 reads YFSETQ. V lost 3 bases to trimming and J lost 1 base, with 7 bases between them. CDR3 sequence: CASSWDTNTEAFF. The CDR3 DNA follows: TGCGCCAGCAGCTGGGACACGAACACTGAAGCTTTCTTT.

A few counts support this clone. The chain employs TRBV21-1 and TRBJ2-5; the table's D call, TRBD1, has no DNA check behind it. TRBV21-1 is annotated as a pseudogene. CDR3 length: 17 residues. The CDR3 is CASSKEGHPLPRETQYF. The CDR3 DNA reads as TGTGCCAGCAGCAAAGAAGGACACCCTCTTCCCAGAGAGACCCAGTACTTC.

Notes on this clone: The junction and the germline gene differ at one end; a read error may be behind it. Other DNA sequences from this sample encode an identical CDR3 as well. This sequence joins TRBV7-8 and TRBJ1-6; tentative D call: TRBD1 (5 bases). The CDR3 extends over 14 amino acids. Germline V gene sequence: CDR1 SGHVS, CDR2 FQNEAQ. CDR3 in amino acids: CASSLVGTNSPLHF. The DNA for the CDR3 is TGTGCCAGCAGCTTAGTAGGGACTAATTCGCCCCTCCACTTT. The full variable domain, completed using reference TRBV7-8 and TRBJ1-6, is GAGVSQSPRYKVAKRGQDVALRCDPISGHVSLFWYQQALGQGPEFLTYFQNEAQLDKSGLPSDRFFAERPEGSVSTLKIQRTQQEDSAVYLCASSLVGTNSPLHFGNGTRLTVT.

This clone turned up a few times. The chain uses TRBV6-1 and TRBJ2-3; D may be TRBD1 (5 bases). V lost 2 bases and J 2 bases, leaving 14 bases between the germline ends. Per the germline V gene, CDR1 is MNHNS and CDR2 is SASEGT. The CDR3 has 16 residues. The chain's CDR3 is CASSEYRRGYTDTQYF. CDR3 in DNA: TGTGCCAGCAGTGAATACAGAAGGGGATACACAGATACGCAGTATTTT.

The gene calls are TRBV5-4 and TRBJ1-4; 8 nucleotides align to TRBD1. Germline loops: CDR1 SGHNT, CDR2 YYREEE (reference sequence). Losses at the gene ends were 4 bases for V and 0 bases for J; bases not matched to a gene: 5. The CDR3 is made up of 16 amino acids. CDR3 in amino acids: CASSEQGGATNEKLFF. Written as DNA, the CDR3 is TGTGCCAGCAGCGAACAGGGGGGTGCAACTAATGAAAAACTGTTTTTT.

The chain combines TRBV19 with TRBJ2-1, with TRBD1 matching over 7 bases. Trimming at V came to 6 bases and at J to 4 bases, leaving 0 bases not matched to a gene. Looked up from germline, CDR1 is LNHDA and CDR2 is SQIVND (reference sequence). This CDR3 spans 12 amino acids. This CDR3 reads CASRDRYNEQFF. As DNA, the CDR3 is TGTGCCAGTAGGGACAGGTACAATGAGCAGTTCTTC.

CDR3 sequence reads: CASKGGDYGYTF. The DNA of the CDR3 is TGTGCCAGTAAAGGGGGAGACTATGGCTACACCTTC. The chain joins TRBV6-1 to TRBJ1-2; a possible D gene is TRBD1 (6 bases). The CDR3 length is 12 residues. The germline V gene encodes CDR1 MNHNS and CDR2 SASEGT. V lost 9 bases, J lost 3 bases, and 11 bases lay in between.